Following are 5 T cell receptor beta chains from one sample sequenced in a study of technical replicates of blood from a few donors (dated by TCRdb to between 2016 and 2019). To prepare the library, the immunoSEQ multiplex PCR assay was applied. Sourced from immuneACCESS, this table was stored by TCRdb with only in-frame sequences that have V and J called. A share of the clones is absent; for the studies checked, an unresolved V gene accounts for under half, and the remainder has no known explanation. This sample has roughly 50,000 clones in its table, and 90% to 95% of those were observed once. The ten top clones hold roughly 3.1% of the sample. Material for sequencing was PBMCs. The receptor source for this set is a human donor in good health. Some clones in this sample may be carry-over from other donors' samples.

This chain connects TRBV2 to TRBJ2-3; 10 positions match TRBD2. This CDR3 has 15 residues. V lost 5 bases and J lost 1; bases outside the gene matches: 3. The germline gives CDR1 SNHLY, CDR2 FYNNEI. The CDR3 sequence: CASSKGLAGTDTQYF. CDR3 coding DNA: TGTGCCAGCAGTAAAGGACTAGCGGGCACAGATACGCAGTATTTT. Full variable domain (outside the CDR3, taken from reference TRBV2 and TRBJ2-3): EPEVTQTPSHQVTQMGQEVILRCVPISNHLYFYWYRQILGQKVEFLVSFYNNEISEKSEIFDDQFSVERPDGSNFTLKIRSTKLEDSAMYFCASSKGLAGTDTQYFGPGTRLTVL.

J is TRBJ2-5 and V is TRBV6-1; possible D gene TRBD2, 5 bases. The CDR3 consists of 13 residues. V was shortened by 7 bases and J by 2 bases, with 11 bases between the two germline ends. CDR1 MNHNS and CDR2 SASEGT come from the germline V gene. The CDR3 DNA follows: TGTGCCAGCACTATACGGGATCAAGAGACCCAGTACTTC. This translates into CASTIRDQETQYF.

V usage is TRBV2 and J usage is TRBJ2-3, with 12 bases matching TRBD1. With V trimmed by 6 bases and J by 6 bases, 7 bases remained unmatched. The CDR3 has 15 amino acids. Germline loops: CDR1 SNHLY, CDR2 FYNNEI. Here the CDR3 DNA reads TGTGCCAGCAGCGTCCGGGACAGGGGGCTGGATACGCAGTATTTT. The encoded protein is CASSVRDRGLDTQYF.

This chain connects TRBV4-2 to TRBJ1-2, with 11 nucleotides matching TRBD1. The V gene end was trimmed by 1 base and the J gene end by 8 bases; junction bases not matched to a gene: 6. The CDR3 extends over 15 amino acids. Germline V CDR1 and CDR2: LGHNA, YNFKEQ. The CDR3: CASSQVGQGAGGYTF. The CDR3 DNA follows: TGTGCCAGCAGCCAAGTAGGACAGGGGGCGGGGGGCTACACCTTC.

This rearrangement joins TRBV29-1 to TRBJ2-7, with 10 bases identical to TRBD2. This CDR3 comprises 13 residues. From germline, CDR1 is SQVTM and CDR2 ANQGSEA. V shed 5 bases and J 5 bases; nucleotides not matched to a gene: 6. CDR3: CSVFSGRSNEQYF. CDR3 coding DNA: TGCAGCGTTTTTAGCGGGAGGAGTAACGAGCAGTACTTC.